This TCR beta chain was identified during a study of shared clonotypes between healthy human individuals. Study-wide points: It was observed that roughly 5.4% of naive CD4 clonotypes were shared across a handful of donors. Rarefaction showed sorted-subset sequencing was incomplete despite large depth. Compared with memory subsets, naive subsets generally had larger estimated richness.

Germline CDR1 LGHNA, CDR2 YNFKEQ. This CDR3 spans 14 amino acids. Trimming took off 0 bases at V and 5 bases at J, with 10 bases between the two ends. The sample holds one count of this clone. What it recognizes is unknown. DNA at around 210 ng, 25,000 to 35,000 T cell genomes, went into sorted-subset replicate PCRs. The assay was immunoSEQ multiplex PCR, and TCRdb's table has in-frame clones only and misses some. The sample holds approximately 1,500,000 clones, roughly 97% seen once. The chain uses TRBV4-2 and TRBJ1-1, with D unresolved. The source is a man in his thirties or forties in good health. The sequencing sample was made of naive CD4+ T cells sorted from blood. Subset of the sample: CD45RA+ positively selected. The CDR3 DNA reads TGTGCCAGCAGCCAAGAGCAATTCAGGACTGAAGCTTTCTTT. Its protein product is CASSQEQFRTEAFF.